A selection of T cell receptor beta chains follows, all from one sample in a study of blood T cells in healthy people across ages. TCRdb reanalysed the 5' RACE reads using MiXCR and keeps one entry per CDR3 protein. The data contain some 560,000 distinct CDR3 sequences, roughly a quarter of them singletons. The sample also formed part of further work on T cells of mothers and their children.

Source material: blood. The receptors were sampled from a boy aged 2-9 years in good health. Both conserved end residues are part of each CDR3. A D gene is named only where the DNA matches it firmly. Part of the rows lack a size; the others show once, few, many or a class for expanded clones.

j_gene,abundance,d_gene,v_gene,CDR3aa,CDR3nt
TRBJ2-3,NA,NA,TRBV6-6,CASSSDPTDTQYF,TGTGCCAGCAGTTCGGATCCGACAGATACGCAGTATTTT
TRBJ2-5,NA,TRBD2,TRBV12-5,CASGLDTIGGVQETQYF,TGTGCTAGTGGTTTGGACACTATCGGGGGGGTTCAAGAGACCCAGTACTTC
TRBJ2-1,NA,TRBD1,TRBV5-6,CASSFLPQGTGVYNEQFF,TGTGCCAGCAGCTTTCTTCCTCAAGGGACAGGGGTATACAATGAGCAGTTCTTC
TRBJ2-7,NA,NA,TRBV28,CATRSYEQYF,TGTGCCACCCGATCCTACGAGCAGTACTTC
TRBJ2-7,few,NA,TRBV12-3/TRBV12-4,CASSFHLSEQYF,TGTGCCAGCAGTTTTCATCTCTCCGAGCAGTACTTC
TRBJ1-4,few,NA,TRBV6-5,CASASPQFRLFF,TGTGCCAGCGCGAGCCCACAGTTCCGACTGTTTTTT
TRBJ2-1,NA,TRBD2,TRBV15,CATSARTSGDLDEQFF,TGTGCCACTAGCGCTCGGACTAGCGGGGACCTCGATGAGCAGTTCTTC
TRBJ2-5,few,TRBD2,TRBV19,CASSIPPGPGGETQYF,TGTGCCAGTAGTATTCCCCCGGGCCCGGGGGGGGAGACCCAGTACTTC
TRBJ2-7,few,NA,TRBV27,CASSPRRTIGVAYEQYF,TGTGCCAGCAGTCCACGCAGGACAATCGGGGTAGCCTACGAGCAGTACTTC
TRBJ1-6,few,NA,TRBV7-8,CASSLGQASSYNSPLHF,TGTGCCAGCAGCTTAGGACAGGCGAGCTCCTATAATTCACCCCTCCACTTT
TRBJ2-3,few,TRBD2,TRBV7-9,CASSSRTSEGADTQYF,TGTGCCAGCAGCTCCCGGACTAGCGAGGGCGCAGATACGCAGTATTTT
TRBJ1-2,NA,NA,TRBV5-1,CASREAGDGYTF,TGCGCCAGCAGAGAAGCAGGGGATGGCTACACCTTC